The 11 T cell receptor beta chains in this list originate from one sample, sequenced in a study of cytomegalovirus exposure and HLA in healthy donors. The PCR contained 60 Vbeta and 13 Jbeta primers. The assay was immunoSEQ multiplex PCR, and TCRdb's table has in-frame clones only and misses some. This sample yields 100,000 to 150,000 clones, of which roughly 88% are seen a single time; around 3% belongs to the top ten. Sequencing was performed on PBMCs. The receptors here all came from a woman younger than 30 in good health and CMV-seropositive.

The chain couples TRBV6-5 to TRBJ1-1; possible D gene TRBD1, 5 bases. CDR1 and CDR2 (germline): MNHEY, SVGAGI. The CDR3 extends over 14 amino acids. The germline V and J ends were trimmed by 4 bases and 11 bases, with 20 bases remaining between them. CDR3 nucleotides: TGTGCCAGCAGTTTCCTGGGGGGAAGGGGCTGGGCTTTCTTT. Translating gives CASSFLGGRGWAFF.

The V gene is TRBV6-5, the J gene TRBJ2-7; perhaps TRBD1 as D (9 bases). CDR1 is MNHEY and CDR2 is SVGAGI in the germline V gene. Trimming stripped 6 bases from V and 5 bases from J, with 20 bases between. The CDR3 is made up of 15 amino acids. In nucleotides, the CDR3 is TGTGCCAGCAGCGATCCGGGACAGGGACTAGACGAGCAGTACTTC. This gives the protein CASSDPGQGLDEQYF.

The CDR3 DNA reads as TGCGCCAGCAGTGAGCCCCCGACAGTCTCTGGGGCCAACGTCCTGACTTTC. Translating gives CASSEPPTVSGANVLTF. V and J are TRBV10-1 and TRBJ2-6; the D gene is possibly TRBD1 (5 bases). Germline V gene lookup returns CDR1 WNHNN and CDR2 SYGVQD (reference sequence). Trimming stripped 2 bases from V and 0 bases from J, with 11 bases between. The length of the CDR3 is 17 residues.

This clone has more than one count but fewer than ten. The V and J genes are TRBV5-1 and TRBJ2-1; 8 bases are shared with TRBD2. Germline V gives CDR1 SGHRS, CDR2 YFSETQ. The CDR3 extends over 13 amino acids. The V gene end was trimmed by 4 bases and the J gene end by 8 bases; junction bases not matched to a gene: 5. CDR3 coding DNA: TGCGCCAGCAGCGGCGGGGGGCTCGATGAGCAGTTCTTC. It translates to CASSGGGLDEQFF.

The rearrangement joins TRBV10-1 to TRBJ2-2, with 10 bases aligning to TRBD1. The length of the CDR3 is 16 residues. CDR1 is WNHNN and CDR2 is SYGVQD in the germline V gene (reference sequence). V was pared by 10 bases and J by 0 bases, with 8 bases of the junction left unmatched. CDR3 loop: CATTRGTGANTGELFF. The CDR3 region has the DNA TGCGCCACCACCCGGGGGACAGGGGCGAACACCGGGGAGCTGTTTTTT.

This clone was seen a handful of times. V and J are TRBV7-9 and TRBJ1-1; no clear D gene. Deletions cut 4 bases from V and 1 base from J, with 7 bases between. This CDR3 spans 13 amino acids. Per germline, CDR1 SEHNR and CDR2 FQNEAQ (reference sequence). CDR3 amino acids: CASSWLQNTEAFF. The DNA for the CDR3 is TGTGCCAGCAGCTGGTTACAGAACACTGAAGCTTTCTTT.

This chain's CDR3 is CASSRTSGDSYEQYF. The CDR3, as DNA: TGTGCCAGCAGCCGAACTAGCGGGGATAGTTACGAGCAGTACTTC. The chain couples TRBV11-1 to TRBJ2-7; 10 bases line up with TRBD2. Germline V gene lookup returns CDR1 SGHAT and CDR2 FQDESV (reference sequence). The CDR3 has 15 residues. Trimming took 5 bases from V and 4 from J; bases not matched to a gene: 8.

This clone is a singleton in its sample. J is TRBJ1-1 and V is TRBV29-1; possible D gene TRBD1, 5 bases. The CDR3 has 13 residues. Germline values: CDR1 SQVTM, CDR2 ANQGSEA. Trimming took 0 bases from V and 1 from J, leaving 6 bases between them. CDR3 nucleotides: TGCAGCGTTGAAGATGGACAGAACACTGAAGCTTTCTTT. Protein: CSVEDGQNTEAFF.

To note about this clone: A read error is likely, as this CDR3 ends without the conserved phenylalanine or tryptophan. This sequence joins TRBV18 and TRBJ2-7; 9 nucleotides agree with TRBD1. Looked up from germline, CDR1 is KGHSH and CDR2 is LQKENI. V trimming: 2 bases; J trimming: 5 bases; junction bases outside the gene matches: 4. The CDR3 has 14 amino acids. CDR3 in amino acids: CASSPRTGVNEQYL. CDR3 in DNA: TGTGCCAGCTCACCAAGGACAGGGGTGAACGAGCAGTACCTC.

The chain is built from TRBV9 and TRBJ1-2; unclear D gene. This CDR3 has 14 amino acids. Trimming took off 0 bases at V and 5 bases at J, with 11 bases between the two ends. The germline V gene encodes CDR1 SGDLS and CDR2 YYNGEE. The chain's CDR3 is CASSVGGGPYGYTF. The DNA of the CDR3 is TGTGCCAGCAGCGTAGGAGGAGGGCCATATGGCTACACCTTC.

The CDR3: CASSFLRGGGGELFF. As DNA, the CDR3 is TGTGCCAGCAGTTTTTTACGGGGTGGCGGCGGGGAGCTGTTTTTT. V gene TRBV28 combines with J gene TRBJ2-2, with D tentatively TRBD2 (5 bases). From germline, CDR1 is MDHEN and CDR2 SYDVKM. The V gene lost 3 bases and the J gene lost 7 bases, with 15 bases spanning the gap. The CDR3 contains 15 residues.